Following are 22 T cell receptor beta chains from one sample sequenced in a study of T cell repertoires in cytomegalovirus infection. For these TCRs, the target antigens are not known. Using its own MiXCR run on the reads, TCRdb lists one record per CDR3 protein. The sample holds some 940,000 distinct CDR3 sequences, around 32% seen once. The sample consisted of cultured CD8+ T cells from PBMCs, taken from culture after CMV antigen stimulation. The receptors derive from a human donor in good health (CMV status not recorded). Some clones in this sample may be carry-over from other donors' samples.

In this sample, this clonotype turned up a few times. The chain carries TRBV5-8 and TRBJ2-3; the D gene is possibly TRBD2 (7 bases). CDR3 length equals 14 residues. Germline CDR1 and CDR2: SGHTS and YDEGEE. V dropped 3 bases and J dropped 6 bases, with 14 bases sitting between them. As DNA, the CDR3 is TGTGCCAGCAGCTCTAGGGGGGGCCAGGATACGCAGTATTTT. This encodes CASSSRGGQDTQYF.

The chain uses TRBV7-8 and TRBJ1-1; the match to TRBD1 covers 11 bases. Losses at the gene ends were 6 bases for V and 1 base for J; bases not matched to a gene: 7. The germline V gene encodes CDR1 SGHVS and CDR2 FQNEAQ. The CDR3 sequence is 16 residues long. Here the CDR3 reads CASRGQGARANTEAFF. The CDR3 bases are TGTGCCAGCAGAGGACAGGGGGCAAGGGCGAACACTGAAGCTTTCTTT. Together with reference TRBV7-8 and TRBJ1-1, the CDR3 gives the full variable domain: GAGVSQSPRYKVAKRGQDVALRCDPISGHVSLFWYQQALGQGPEFLTYFQNEAQLDKSGLPSDRFFAERPEGSVSTLKIQRTQQEDSAVYLCASRGQGARANTEAFFGQGTRLTVV.

CDR3 protein: CVAGTGDEQYV. Here the CDR3 DNA reads TGTGTCGCCGGGACAGGGGACGAGCAGTACGTC. The chain joins TRBV19 to TRBJ2-7; TRBD1 agrees at 10 bases. CDR1 LNHDA and CDR2 SQIVND come from the germline V gene (reference sequence). CDR3 size: 11 residues.

The CDR3 protein is CASSLPRSDGYTF. DNA for the CDR3: TGTGCCAGCAGCTTGCCCAGGAGCGATGGCTACACCTTC. The rearrangement links TRBV7-9 to TRBJ1-2; D uncertain. This CDR3 spans 13 amino acids. The V end was cut by 3 bases, the J end by 6 bases, with 11 bases between. Germline CDR1 reads SEHNR; CDR2 reads FQNEAQ (reference sequence).

This chain connects TRBV11-2 to TRBJ1-4; no clear D. CDR3 length equals 12 residues. Trimming removed 2 bases from V and 12 bases from J, with 10 bases in between. Germline V gene lookup returns CDR1 SGHAT and CDR2 FQNNGV. CDR3 loop: CASSLWAAELFF. CDR3 DNA sequence: TGTGCCAGCAGCTTATGGGCAGCCGAACTGTTTTTT.

This clonotype appeared a few times. This chain uses TRBV19 with TRBJ1-5, with D perhaps matching TRBD1 (6 bases). The CDR3 length is 14 residues. Trimming cost V 7 bases and J 4 bases, with 14 bases left between them. Germline values: CDR1 LNHDA, CDR2 SQIVND (reference sequence). The CDR3 DNA follows: TGTGCCAGTAACCTACAGGGAGGGAATCAGCCCCAGCATTTT. Translation: CASNLQGGNQPQHF.

At least ten counts were recorded for this clonotype. This chain joins TRBV7-2 and TRBJ1-1; TRBD1 agrees at 11 bases. Germline trimming cut 0 bases from V and 11 bases from J; bases unmatched to any gene: 8. This CDR3 spans 15 amino acids. Germline V CDR1 and CDR2: SGHTA, FQGNSA. The CDR3 here is CASSLAGQGDLNAFF. The CDR3 DNA reads TGTGCCAGCAGCTTAGCGGGACAGGGGGATCTGAACGCTTTCTTT.

This clonotype was recorded many times. V is TRBV7-6 and J is TRBJ2-3; 8 bases are shared with TRBD2. CDR3 length: 12 residues. With 8 bases clipped from V and 5 bases from J, the junction kept 3 bases outside the gene matches. CDR1 is SGHVS and CDR2 is FNYEAQ in the germline V gene. CDR3 sequence (DNA): TGTGCCAGCGCGGGGGGTGTAGATACGCAGTATTTT. Its translation is CASAGGVDTQYF.

This clonotype appeared a few times. The chain employs TRBV4-1 and TRBJ1-1; D is undetermined. V was trimmed by 1 base and J by 8 bases, leaving 11 bases between them. The germline gives CDR1 MGHRA, CDR2 YSYEKL. There are 13 residues in the CDR3. The CDR3 DNA sequence: TGCGCCAGCAGCCAAGTGACGGTGACCGAAGCTTTCTTT. Its translation: CASSQVTVTEAFF.

In its sample, this clonotype was seen many times. The chain links TRBV7-8 to TRBJ2-3; D uncertain. The ends were cut back, 7 bases at V and 2 bases at J, with 13 bases in the middle. Germline CDR1 is SGHVS and CDR2 is FQNEAQ. The CDR3 is made up of 14 amino acids. CDR3 nucleotide sequence: TGTGCCAGCAATGTGAGACCAGACACAGATACGCAGTATTTT. Residues: CASNVRPDTDTQYF. The whole variable domain, remainder taken from reference TRBV7-8 and TRBJ2-3, is GAGVSQSPRYKVAKRGQDVALRCDPISGHVSLFWYQQALGQGPEFLTYFQNEAQLDKSGLPSDRFFAERPEGSVSTLKIQRTQQEDSAVYLCASNVRPDTDTQYFGPGTRLTVL.

The chain recombines TRBV20-1 with TRBJ2-1; D is perhaps TRBD1 or TRBD2 (5 bases each). The germline V and J ends were trimmed by 0 bases and 12 bases, with 18 bases remaining between them. The CDR3 has 14 amino acids. Per the germline V gene, CDR1 is DFQATT and CDR2 is SNEGSKA (reference sequence). The CDR3 DNA follows: TGCAGTGCTAGAGATCGGGAAGGGACGGCTGTGCAGTTCTTC. It is translated as CSARDREGTAVQFF.

V usage is TRBV20-1 and J usage is TRBJ2-3, with D perhaps matching TRBD2 (6 bases). Germline V gives CDR1 DFQATT, CDR2 SNEGSKA (reference sequence). The CDR3 is made up of 14 amino acids. V gave up 6 bases and J gave up 0 bases, with 13 bases separating them. The CDR3 reads CSASRDFSTDTQYF. The CDR3, as DNA: TGCAGTGCCTCTCGGGACTTTAGCACAGATACGCAGTATTTT.

This clonotype has a count of ten or more. The chain combines TRBV7-2 with TRBJ2-3; D is perhaps TRBD1 (6 bases). The CDR3 sequence is 14 residues long. The germline CDR1 and CDR2 sequences are SGHTA and FQGNSA. V lost 2 bases, J lost 3 bases, and 9 bases lay in between. The CDR3 nucleotides read TGTGCCAGCAGCTTACCGGGGACAACAGATACGCAGTATTTT. This codes for CASSLPGTTDTQYF.

This clonotype was counted a few times. This chain links TRBV7-6 with TRBJ2-7, with no clear D. V lost 5 bases and J 2 bases, leaving 13 bases between the germline ends. The germline gives CDR1 SGHVS, CDR2 FNYEAQ. CDR3 size: 14 residues. The CDR3 bases are TGTGCCAGCAGCCCTGGTGTTTCCCCCTACGAGCAGTACGTC. It translates to CASSPGVSPYEQYV.

This clonotype was detected only a few times. The J gene is TRBJ2-3, the V gene TRBV4-1; D gene ambiguous. Trimming took 0 bases from V and 9 from J, leaving 13 bases between them. The CDR3 totals 14 residues. The germline V gene has CDR1 MGHRA and CDR2 YSYEKL. The CDR3 sequence: CASSQEPPGPTQYF. CDR3 DNA sequence: TGCGCCAGCAGCCAAGAACCCCCCGGACCGACGCAGTATTTT.

This clonotype occurred many times. The chain uses TRBV7-2 and TRBJ2-3; D might be TRBD2 (7 bases). The CDR3 sequence is 18 residues long. Germline CDR1 reads SGHTA; CDR2 reads FQGNSA. Trimming removed 5 bases at V and 0 bases at J, with 21 bases between. This CDR3 is CASSAKDRGARSTDTQYF. In DNA, the CDR3 is TGTGCCAGCAGCGCAAAGGATCGGGGGGCGCGAAGCACAGATACGCAGTATTTT.

DNA of the CDR3: TGTGCCAGCAGTTACTCGAACAGGGTTTCAGATACGCAGTATTTT. The encoded protein is CASSYSNRVSDTQYF. V gene TRBV6-5 combines with J gene TRBJ2-3, with a weak D call TRBD1 (6 bases). The CDR3 is made up of 15 amino acids. Trimming cost V 0 bases and J 4 bases, with 11 bases left between them. Germline loops: CDR1 MNHEY, CDR2 SVGAGI.

This clonotype was counted only a few times. The chain employs TRBV9 and TRBJ2-7, with TRBD1 matching over 10 bases. The CDR3 is made up of 17 amino acids. The trim removed 3 bases at V and 6 bases at J, leaving 15 bases unmatched. Germline CDR1 is SGDLS and CDR2 is YYNGEE. The CDR3 protein is CASSARTGGPSLGEQYF. The CDR3 coding sequence is TGTGCCAGCAGCGCCAGGACAGGGGGACCCTCCCTAGGCGAGCAGTACTTC.

This clonotype was picked up a small number of times. The rearrangement links TRBV12-3 or TRBV12-4 to TRBJ2-7; TRBD1 matches 9 bases. The CDR3 totals 14 residues. Unmatched junction bases numbered 7, after V lost 5 bases and J lost 5 bases. The CDR3 bases are TGTGCCAGCAGTGGGGACAGGGTTTACAACGAGCAGTACTTC. This translates into CASSGDRVYNEQYF.

The gene calls are TRBV7-9 and TRBJ1-5, with 8 bases fitting TRBD1. The V and J ends lost 10 bases and 5 bases, in that order; junction bases with no gene match: 10. This CDR3 contains 14 residues. Germline-derived CDR1 and CDR2 are SEHNR and FQNEAQ (reference sequence). CDR3 DNA: TGTGCCACCATGGGACCAGGGGGCGATCAGCCCCAGCATTTT. Its translation is CATMGPGGDQPQHF.

Points on this clonotype: Lacking the conserved final phenylalanine or tryptophan, this CDR3 likely reflects a read error. This chain joins TRBV27 and TRBJ2-1, with 10 nucleotides matching TRBD1. CDR1 is MNHEY and CDR2 is SMNVEV in the germline V gene (reference sequence). CDR3 length: 14 residues. The V and J ends lost 5 bases and 6 bases, in that order; junction bases with no gene match: 4. The DNA of the CDR3 is TGTGCCAGCAGTCCAGGGACAGGGGTCAATGAGCAGTTCCTC. The encoded protein is CASSPGTGVNEQFL.

This clonotype was counted at least ten times. This chain uses TRBV9 with TRBJ1-5; perhaps TRBD1 as D (5 bases). The ends were cut back, 5 bases at V and 7 bases at J, with 19 bases in the middle. There are 15 residues in the CDR3. The germline gives CDR1 SGDLS, CDR2 YYNGEE. The CDR3 protein is CASSSGRDPGQPQHF. CDR3 in DNA: TGTGCCAGCAGTTCGGGCAGGGACCCAGGGCAGCCCCAGCATTTT.